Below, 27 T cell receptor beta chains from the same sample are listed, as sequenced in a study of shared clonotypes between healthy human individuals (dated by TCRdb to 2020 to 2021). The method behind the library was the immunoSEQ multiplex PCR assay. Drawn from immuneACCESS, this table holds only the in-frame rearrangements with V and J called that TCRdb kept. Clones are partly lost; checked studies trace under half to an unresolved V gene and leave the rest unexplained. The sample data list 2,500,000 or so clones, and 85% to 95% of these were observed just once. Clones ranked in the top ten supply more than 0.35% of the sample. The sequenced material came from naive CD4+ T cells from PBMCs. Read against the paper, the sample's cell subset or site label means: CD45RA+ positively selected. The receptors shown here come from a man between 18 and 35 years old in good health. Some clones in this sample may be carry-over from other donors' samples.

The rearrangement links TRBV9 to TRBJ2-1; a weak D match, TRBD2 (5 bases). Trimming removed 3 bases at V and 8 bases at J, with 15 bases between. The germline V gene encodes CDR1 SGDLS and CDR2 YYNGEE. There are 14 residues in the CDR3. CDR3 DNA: TGTGCCAGCAGCGCCCAATTAGCGAGGGATGAGCAGTTCTTC. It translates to CASSAQLARDEQFF.

CDR3 DNA: TGTGCCAGCAGCTTAGGGGCAGGCTATTCCTACGAGCAGTACTTC. It translates to CASSLGAGYSYEQYF. V usage is TRBV7-9 and J usage is TRBJ2-7; no definite D call. Germline assignment: CDR1 SEHNR and CDR2 FQNEAQ (reference sequence). This CDR3 comprises 15 residues. V dropped 1 base and J dropped 1 base, with 11 bases sitting between them.

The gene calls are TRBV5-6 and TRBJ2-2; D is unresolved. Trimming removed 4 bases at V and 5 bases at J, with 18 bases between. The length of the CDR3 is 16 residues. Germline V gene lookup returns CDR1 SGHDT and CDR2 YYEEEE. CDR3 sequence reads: CASSTSLRTRTGELFF. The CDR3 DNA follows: TGTGCCAGCAGCACGAGCCTTCGGACCCGAACCGGGGAGCTGTTTTTT.

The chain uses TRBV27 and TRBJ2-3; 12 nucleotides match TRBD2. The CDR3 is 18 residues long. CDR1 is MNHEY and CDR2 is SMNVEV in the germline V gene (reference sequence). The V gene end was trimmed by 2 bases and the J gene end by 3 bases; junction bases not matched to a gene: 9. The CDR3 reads CASSLTSGGPFMTDTQYF. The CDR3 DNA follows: TGTGCCAGCAGTTTAACTAGCGGGGGGCCCTTTATGACAGATACGCAGTATTTT.

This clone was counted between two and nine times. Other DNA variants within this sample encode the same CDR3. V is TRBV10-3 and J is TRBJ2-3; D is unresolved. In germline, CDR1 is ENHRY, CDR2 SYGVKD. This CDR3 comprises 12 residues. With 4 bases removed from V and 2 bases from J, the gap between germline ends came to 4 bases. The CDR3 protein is CAISGSTDTQYF. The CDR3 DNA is TGTGCCATCAGTGGATCCACAGATACGCAGTATTTT.

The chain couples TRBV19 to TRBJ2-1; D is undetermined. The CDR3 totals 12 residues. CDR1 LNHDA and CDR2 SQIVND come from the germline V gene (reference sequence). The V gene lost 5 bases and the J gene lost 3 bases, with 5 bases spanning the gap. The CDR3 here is CASSGFYNEQFF. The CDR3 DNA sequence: TGTGCCAGTAGTGGCTTCTACAATGAGCAGTTCTTC.

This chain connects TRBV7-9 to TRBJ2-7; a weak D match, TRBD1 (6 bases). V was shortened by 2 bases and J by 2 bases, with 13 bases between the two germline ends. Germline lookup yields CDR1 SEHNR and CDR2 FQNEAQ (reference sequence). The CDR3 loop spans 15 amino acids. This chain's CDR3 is CASSLMVTGPYEQYF. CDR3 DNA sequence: TGTGCCAGCAGCTTAATGGTGACAGGACCCTACGAGCAGTACTTC. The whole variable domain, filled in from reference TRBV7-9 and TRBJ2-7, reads DTGVSQNPRHKITKRGQNVTFRCDPISEHNRLYWYRQTLGQGPEFLTYFQNEAQLEKSRLLSDRFSAERPKGSFSTLEIQRTEQGDSAMYLCASSLMVTGPYEQYFGPGTRLTVT.

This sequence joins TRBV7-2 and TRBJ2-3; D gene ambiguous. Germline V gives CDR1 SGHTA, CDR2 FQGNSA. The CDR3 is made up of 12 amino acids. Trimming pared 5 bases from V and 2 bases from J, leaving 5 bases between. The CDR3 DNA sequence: TGTGCCAGCAGCCAGGACACAGATACGCAGTATTTT. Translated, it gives CASSQDTDTQYF.

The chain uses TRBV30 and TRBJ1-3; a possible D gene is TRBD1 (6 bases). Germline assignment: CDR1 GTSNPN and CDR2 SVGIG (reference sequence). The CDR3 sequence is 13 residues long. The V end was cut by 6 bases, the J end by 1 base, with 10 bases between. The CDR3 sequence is CACRQASGNTIYF. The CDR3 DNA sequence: TGTGCCTGCCGACAGGCATCTGGAAACACCATATATTTT.

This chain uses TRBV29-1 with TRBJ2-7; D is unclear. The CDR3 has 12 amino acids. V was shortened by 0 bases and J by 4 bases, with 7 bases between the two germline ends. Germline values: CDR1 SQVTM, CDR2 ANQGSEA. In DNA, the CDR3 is TGCAGCGTTGAAGAATCCAGTTACGAGCAGTACTTC. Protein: CSVEESSYEQYF.

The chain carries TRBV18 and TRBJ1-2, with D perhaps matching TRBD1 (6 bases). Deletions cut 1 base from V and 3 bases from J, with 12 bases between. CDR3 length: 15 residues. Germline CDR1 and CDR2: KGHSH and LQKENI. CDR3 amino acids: CASSPQNRVDYGYTF. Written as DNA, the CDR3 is TGTGCCAGCTCACCACAAAACAGGGTTGACTATGGCTACACCTTC.

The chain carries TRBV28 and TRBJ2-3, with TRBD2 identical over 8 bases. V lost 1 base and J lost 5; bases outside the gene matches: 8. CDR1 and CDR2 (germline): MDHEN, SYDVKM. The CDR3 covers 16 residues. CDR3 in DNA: TGTGCCAGCAGTTTATCCGGGGGGGCGGCCGAAGATACGCAGTATTTT. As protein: CASSLSGGAAEDTQYF.

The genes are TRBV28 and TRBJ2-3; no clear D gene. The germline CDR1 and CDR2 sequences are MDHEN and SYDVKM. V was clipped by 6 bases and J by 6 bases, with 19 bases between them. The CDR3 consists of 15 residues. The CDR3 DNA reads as TGTGCCAGCAGCCGGACCCTAATAGCAGCGGATACGCAGTATTTT. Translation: CASSRTLIAADTQYF.

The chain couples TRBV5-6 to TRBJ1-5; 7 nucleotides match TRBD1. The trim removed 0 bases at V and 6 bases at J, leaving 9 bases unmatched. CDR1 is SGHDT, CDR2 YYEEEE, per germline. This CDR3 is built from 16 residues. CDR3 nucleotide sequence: TGTGCCAGCAGCTTGGCCGGCCAGGGGGTGGTTCAGCCCCAGCATTTT. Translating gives CASSLAGQGVVQPQHF.

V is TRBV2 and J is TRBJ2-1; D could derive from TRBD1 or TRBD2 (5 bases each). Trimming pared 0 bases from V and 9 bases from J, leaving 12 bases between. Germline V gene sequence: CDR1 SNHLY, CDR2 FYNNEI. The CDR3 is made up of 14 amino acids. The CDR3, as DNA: TGTGCCAGCAGTGAAGCCGGGGCCATCCGTGAGCAGTTCTTC. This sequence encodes CASSEAGAIREQFF.

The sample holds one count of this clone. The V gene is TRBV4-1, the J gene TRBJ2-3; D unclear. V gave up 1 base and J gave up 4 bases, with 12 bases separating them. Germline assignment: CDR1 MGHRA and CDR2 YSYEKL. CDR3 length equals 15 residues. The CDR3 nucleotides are TGCGCCAGCAGCCAAGCTGCGACGTCGGCAGATACGCAGTATTTT. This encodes CASSQAATSADTQYF.

DNA for the CDR3: TGCGCCAGCAGCTTGGGCATAGCGGCTAATCAAGAGACCCAGTACTTC. Translating gives CASSLGIAANQETQYF. The chain joins TRBV5-1 to TRBJ2-5; a weak D match, TRBD2 (6 bases). The germline CDR1 and CDR2 sequences are SGHRS and YFSETQ. Trimming removed 0 bases from V and 2 bases from J, with 14 bases in between. The CDR3 runs to 16 residues.

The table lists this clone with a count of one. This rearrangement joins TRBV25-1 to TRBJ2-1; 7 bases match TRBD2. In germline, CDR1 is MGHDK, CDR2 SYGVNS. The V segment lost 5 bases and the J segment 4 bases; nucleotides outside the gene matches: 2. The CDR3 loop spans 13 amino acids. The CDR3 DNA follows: TGTGCCAGCAGTCACGGGGGGTACAATGAGCAGTTCTTC. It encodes CASSHGGYNEQFF. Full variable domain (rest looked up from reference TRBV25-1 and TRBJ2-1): EADIYQTPRYLVIGTGKKITLECSQTMGHDKMYWYQQDPGMELHLIHYSYGVNSTEKGDLSSESTVSRIRTEHFPLTLESARPSHTSQYLCASSHGGYNEQFFGPGTRLTVL.

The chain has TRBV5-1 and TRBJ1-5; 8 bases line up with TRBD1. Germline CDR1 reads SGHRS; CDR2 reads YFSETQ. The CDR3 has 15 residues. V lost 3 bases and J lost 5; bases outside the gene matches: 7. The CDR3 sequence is CASSSTGAGDQPQHF. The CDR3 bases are TGCGCCAGCAGCTCGACAGGGGCGGGCGATCAGCCCCAGCATTTT.

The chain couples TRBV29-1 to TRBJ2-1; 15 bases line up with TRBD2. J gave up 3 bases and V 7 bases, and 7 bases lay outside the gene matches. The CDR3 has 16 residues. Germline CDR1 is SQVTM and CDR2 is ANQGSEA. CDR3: CSGGLAGGPGYNEQFF. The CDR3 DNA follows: TGCAGCGGGGGACTAGCGGGAGGCCCGGGCTACAATGAGCAGTTCTTC.

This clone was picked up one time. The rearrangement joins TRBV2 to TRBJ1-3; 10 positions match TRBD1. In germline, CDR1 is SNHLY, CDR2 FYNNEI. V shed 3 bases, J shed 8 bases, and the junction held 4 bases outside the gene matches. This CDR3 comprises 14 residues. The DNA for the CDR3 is TGTGCCAGCAGTGACCGGGACAGGGGCTACACCATATATTTT. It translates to CASSDRDRGYTIYF.

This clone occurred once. The CDR3 region has the DNA TGTGCCAGCAGCTTAACGATGCGGGCGGGAGCAGGGGGTGAGCAGTTCTTC. This sequence encodes CASSLTMRAGAGGEQFF. V gene TRBV7-3 combines with J gene TRBJ2-1; D is possibly TRBD1 or TRBD2 (7 bases each). The germline gives CDR1 SGHTA, CDR2 FQGTGA. The CDR3 is 17 residues long. Trimming cost V 0 bases and J 9 bases, with 21 bases left between them.

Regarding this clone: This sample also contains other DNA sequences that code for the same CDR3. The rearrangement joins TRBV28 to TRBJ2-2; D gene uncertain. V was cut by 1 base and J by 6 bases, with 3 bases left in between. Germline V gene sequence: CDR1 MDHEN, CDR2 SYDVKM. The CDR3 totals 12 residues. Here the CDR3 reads CASSLSPGELFF. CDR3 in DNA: TGTGCCAGCAGTTTATCCCCCGGGGAGCTGTTTTTT.

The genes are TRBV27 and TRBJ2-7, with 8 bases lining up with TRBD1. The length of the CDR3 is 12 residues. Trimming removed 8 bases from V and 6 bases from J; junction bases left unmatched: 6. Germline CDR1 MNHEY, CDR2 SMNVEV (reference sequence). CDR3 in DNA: TGTGCCAGCGGGTACACAGGGGGCGAGCAGTACTTC. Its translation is CASGYTGGEQYF.

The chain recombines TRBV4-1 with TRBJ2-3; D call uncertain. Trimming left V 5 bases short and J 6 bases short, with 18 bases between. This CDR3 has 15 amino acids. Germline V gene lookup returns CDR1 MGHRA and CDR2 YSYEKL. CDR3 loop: CASSSSQTWKDTQYF. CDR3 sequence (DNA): TGCGCCAGCAGCTCGAGCCAGACTTGGAAGGATACGCAGTATTTT.

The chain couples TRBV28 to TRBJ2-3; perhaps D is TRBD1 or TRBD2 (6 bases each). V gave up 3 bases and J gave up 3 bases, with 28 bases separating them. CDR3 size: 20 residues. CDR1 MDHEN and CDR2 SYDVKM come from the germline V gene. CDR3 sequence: CASSFLSGRDEQGGTDTQYF. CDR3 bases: TGTGCCAGCAGTTTCCTTTCAGGCCGGGACGAGCAAGGGGGGACAGATACGCAGTATTTT.

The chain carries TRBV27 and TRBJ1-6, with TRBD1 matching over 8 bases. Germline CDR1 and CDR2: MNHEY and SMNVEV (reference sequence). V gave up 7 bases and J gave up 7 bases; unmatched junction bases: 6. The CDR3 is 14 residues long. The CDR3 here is CASTGDRGNSPLHF. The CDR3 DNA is TGTGCCAGCACCGGAGACAGGGGAAATTCACCCCTCCACTTT.